The sequence of this TCR beta chain was determined in a study of blood T cell repertoires in COVID-19. This clone has only a few counts. The ends were cut back, 3 bases at V and 7 bases at J, with 9 bases in the middle. Germline CDR1 KGHDR, CDR2 SFDVKD. This CDR3 has 12 residues. Generated by immunoSEQ multiplex PCR, the TCRdb table keeps only in-frame clones and is missing some. The table includes tens of thousands of clones, roughly nine tenths detected once. This chain joins TRBV24-1 and TRBJ2-7, with D unclear. This TCR came from a man aged 55 to 70 with acute or convalescent COVID-19. Input material: peripheral blood. CDR3 residues: CATSDGGWEQYF. The CDR3 DNA sequence: TGTGCCACCAGTGATGGCGGATGGGAGCAGTACTTC.